The 21 T cell receptor beta chains reported below all come from one sample, sequenced in a study of cytomegalovirus exposure and HLA in healthy donors. The PCR ran on 60 Vbeta and 13 Jbeta primers. TCRdb's table, derived via immunoSEQ multiplex PCR, lists solely in-frame clones and lacks some. The table records around 160,000 clones, over 60% of them present only once. Sequenced input: PBMCs. All receptors come from a man aged 50 or older in good health and CMV-seropositive.

This clone has more than one count but fewer than ten. The V and J genes are TRBV6-5 and TRBJ2-7; D uncertain. There are 10 residues in the CDR3. V lost 8 bases and J 13 bases, leaving 15 bases between the germline ends. Germline V lookup: CDR1 MNHEY, CDR2 SVGAGI. For the CDR3, the DNA is TGTGCCAGCTTCCCCGGAGCAGCCTACGTC. This sequence encodes CASFPGAAYV.

The chain links TRBV27 to TRBJ2-6; 16 positions agree with TRBD2. The length of the CDR3 is 19 residues. From germline, CDR1 is MNHEY and CDR2 SMNVEV (reference sequence). Unmatched junction bases numbered 13, after V lost 6 bases and J lost 8 bases. The CDR3 protein is CASSPRAGTSGGASNVLTF. The CDR3 DNA reads TGTGCCAGCAGCCCACGGGCCGGGACTAGCGGGGGGGCTTCCAACGTCCTGACTTTC.

This clone has only a few counts. The gene calls are TRBV28 and TRBJ2-5; TRBD1 matches at 10 bases. V lost 3 bases and J lost 5; bases outside the gene matches: 12. The CDR3 contains 17 residues. Germline assignment: CDR1 MDHEN and CDR2 SYDVKM. The CDR3 nucleotides read TGTGCCAGCAGTTTTTCGGAACTCGACAGGGGGCTGGAGACCCAGTACTTC. Translated: CASSFSELDRGLETQYF. The full variable domain, with the rest looked up from reference TRBV28 and TRBJ2-5, is DVKVTQSSRYLVKRTGEKVFLECVQDMDHENMFWYRQDPGLGLRLIYFSYDVKMKEKGDIPEGYSVSREKKERFSLILESASTNQTSMYLCASSFSELDRGLETQYFGPGTRLLVL.

This clone has just one count. The gene calls are TRBV9 and TRBJ2-3, with D possibly TRBD1 on 6 matching bases. Judging by the DNA end, TRBJ1-5 fits better; the J call may be wrong. This CDR3 has 17 residues. Germline CDR1 and CDR2: SGDLS and YYNGEE. CDR3 nucleotide sequence: TGTGCCAGCAGCCCAGCTAGCGGGGGGCATCTTACCGATACGCAGCATTTT. Translation gives CASSPASGGHLTDTQHF.

In nucleotides, the CDR3 is TGTGCCAGCAGAACCGGGACTAGCGGGGGGTTGGATACGCAGTATTTT. It encodes CASRTGTSGGLDTQYF. The chain combines TRBV5-6 with TRBJ2-3; 15 bases are shared with TRBD2. The CDR3 sequence is 16 residues long. The V gene's germline CDR1 is SGHDT and CDR2 YYEEEE. After removal of 5 bases from V and 6 bases from J, the junction contained 7 bases not matched to a gene. The whole variable domain, remainder taken from reference TRBV5-6 and TRBJ2-3, is DAGVTQSPTHLIKTRGQQVTLRCSPKSGHDTVSWYQQALGQGPQFIFQYYEEEERQRGNFPDRFSGHQFPNYSSELNVNALLLGDSALYLCASRTGTSGGLDTQYFGPGTRLTVL.

This chain links TRBV25-1 with TRBJ2-3; 7 bases are shared with TRBD1. Germline CDR1 MGHDK, CDR2 SYGVNS. The CDR3 spans 15 residues. V lost 3 bases and J lost 2; bases outside the gene matches: 5. CDR3 nucleotides: TGTGCCAGCAGTGATTCGGGACAGCTCACAGATACGCAGTATTTT. Translating it yields CASSDSGQLTDTQYF.

V gene TRBV30 combines with J gene TRBJ2-7, with TRBD1 matching 8 bases. In germline, CDR1 is GTSNPN, CDR2 SVGIG (reference sequence). The CDR3 sequence is 14 residues long. Trimming cost V 5 bases and J 7 bases; bases outside gene matches: 13. Here the CDR3 reads CAWQSGTGRWEQYF. CDR3 nucleotide sequence: TGTGCCTGGCAATCCGGGACAGGACGATGGGAGCAGTACTTC.

V is TRBV11-1 and J is TRBJ2-5, with D tentatively TRBD2 (6 bases). There are 16 residues in the CDR3. Germline V gives CDR1 SGHAT, CDR2 FQDESV (reference sequence). Trimming left V 2 bases short and J 2 bases short, with 15 bases between. CDR3 sequence (DNA): TGTGCCAGCAGCTTAAAACGGGACTGGAGGCAAGAGACCCAGTACTTC. Its translation is CASSLKRDWRQETQYF.

The CDR3 protein is CASSHSGINTEAFF. The CDR3 nucleotides are TGCGCCAGCAGCCATTCGGGAATCAACACTGAAGCTTTCTTT. V gene TRBV5-1 combines with J gene TRBJ1-1; D is unresolved. CDR1 and CDR2 (germline): SGHRS, YFSETQ. Trimming pared 4 bases from V and 2 bases from J, leaving 12 bases between. This CDR3 has 14 residues.

This chain links TRBV27 with TRBJ1-5; 9 bases agree with TRBD1. The CDR3 is 17 amino acids. The junction had 16 bases not matched to a gene; V was cut back by 7 bases and J by 6 bases. CDR1 is MNHEY and CDR2 is SMNVEV in the germline V gene (reference sequence). CDR3 residues: CASNGTGTTGVGQPQHF. CDR3 bases: TGTGCCAGCAACGGGACAGGGACTACCGGAGTCGGTCAGCCCCAGCATTTT.

The gene calls are TRBV10-3 and TRBJ2-5, with D perhaps matching TRBD1 (5 bases). CDR3 size: 14 residues. Germline loops: CDR1 ENHRY, CDR2 SYGVKD. Trimming removed 0 bases at V and 2 bases at J, with 7 bases between. DNA of the CDR3: TGTGCCATCAGTGAGTCGGACAAACAAGAGACCCAGTACTTC. Its translation is CAISESDKQETQYF.

V usage is TRBV10-3 and J usage is TRBJ2-7; tentative D call: TRBD2 (6 bases). The V and J ends lost 10 bases and 3 bases respectively, with 16 bases between them. The CDR3 contains 13 residues. Germline V gene data show CDR1 as ENHRY and CDR2 as SYGVKD. The CDR3 nucleotides are TGTGCCACCCAAAAAGGGACTGTCTACGAGCAGTACGTC. This sequence encodes CATQKGTVYEQYV.

This chain joins TRBV11-2 and TRBJ2-1; unclear D gene. This CDR3 is built from 18 residues. V lost 3 bases, J lost 0 bases, and 18 bases lay in between. Germline CDR1 and CDR2: SGHAT and FQNNGV. CDR3: CASSFPRLTVSSYNEQFF. CDR3 bases: TGTGCCAGCAGCTTTCCTAGACTCACTGTGAGCTCCTACAATGAGCAGTTCTTC.

This chain links TRBV19 with TRBJ1-5; 10 nucleotides line up with TRBD1. CDR1 LNHDA and CDR2 SQIVND come from the germline V gene (reference sequence). This CDR3 comprises 14 residues. V dropped 4 bases and J dropped 6; count of bases not matched to a gene: 3. CDR3: CASSSRQGAQPQHF. DNA for the CDR3: TGTGCCAGTAGTAGTCGACAGGGGGCTCAGCCCCAGCATTTT.

The chain has TRBV28 and TRBJ2-1; the D is unclear. Looked up from germline, CDR1 is MDHEN and CDR2 is SYDVKM. This CDR3 has 14 residues. Between the trimmed V and J ends, which lost 6 bases and 6 bases, there was a span of 15 bases. In nucleotides, the CDR3 is TGTGCCAGCAGATTGTCCTTGGGCCGCAATGAGCAGTTCTTC. Translated, it gives CASRLSLGRNEQFF.

The V gene is TRBV7-6, the J gene TRBJ2-1; 7 bases are shared with TRBD2. The ends lost 3 bases at V and 2 bases at J; junction bases unmatched: 10. The CDR3 totals 17 residues. Germline V gives CDR1 SGHVS, CDR2 FNYEAQ. CDR3 amino acids: CASSFQPGGVTYNEQFF. The CDR3 bases are TGTGCCAGCAGCTTCCAGCCTGGGGGGGTAACCTACAATGAGCAGTTCTTC.

V and J are TRBV10-1 and TRBJ1-2, with D uncertain. The germline V gene has CDR1 WNHNN and CDR2 SYGVQD (reference sequence). Between the trimmed V and J ends, which lost 4 bases and 7 bases, there was a span of 7 bases. This CDR3 region has 11 residues. The CDR3 spells CASSGGVGYTF. CDR3 nucleotide sequence: TGCGCCAGCAGTGGAGGAGTTGGCTACACCTTC.

The V and J genes are TRBV7-3 and TRBJ2-5, with a tentative D call TRBD2 (5 bases). The CDR3 has 14 amino acids. V dropped 0 bases and J dropped 5 bases, with 10 bases sitting between them. CDR1 and CDR2 from the germline V gene are SGHTA and FQGTGA. The CDR3 DNA reads TGTGCCAGCAGCTTAACTCGGACTGCGGAGACCCAGTACTTC. Amino acids: CASSLTRTAETQYF.

This chain joins TRBV7-3 and TRBJ1-2, with 7 bases matching TRBD1. The V gene's germline CDR1 is SGHTA and CDR2 FQGTGA. V shed 0 bases and J 8 bases; nucleotides not matched to a gene: 3. The CDR3 spans 13 residues. The CDR3 coding sequence is TGTGCCAGCAGCTTAACCACACAGGGGGGCTACACCTTC. Protein product: CASSLTTQGGYTF.

The rearrangement links TRBV7-2 to TRBJ1-5; 7 bases match TRBD1. This CDR3 region has 15 residues. Trimming removed 4 bases from V and 3 bases from J; junction bases left unmatched: 6. Germline CDR1 SGHTA, CDR2 FQGNSA. The CDR3 DNA is TGTGCCAGCAGCTCCCAGGGGGAAGTCAATCAGCCCCAGCATTTT. This gives the protein CASSSQGEVNQPQHF.

This chain links TRBV20-1 with TRBJ1-1, with D hard to call. V lost 3 bases and J lost 5, with 7 bases in between. The length of the CDR3 is 11 residues. Germline assignment: CDR1 DFQATT and CDR2 SNEGSKA (reference sequence). In DNA form, the CDR3 reads TGCAGTGCTAGTAGTCGAACTGAAGCTTTCTTT. Translation: CSASSRTEAFF.